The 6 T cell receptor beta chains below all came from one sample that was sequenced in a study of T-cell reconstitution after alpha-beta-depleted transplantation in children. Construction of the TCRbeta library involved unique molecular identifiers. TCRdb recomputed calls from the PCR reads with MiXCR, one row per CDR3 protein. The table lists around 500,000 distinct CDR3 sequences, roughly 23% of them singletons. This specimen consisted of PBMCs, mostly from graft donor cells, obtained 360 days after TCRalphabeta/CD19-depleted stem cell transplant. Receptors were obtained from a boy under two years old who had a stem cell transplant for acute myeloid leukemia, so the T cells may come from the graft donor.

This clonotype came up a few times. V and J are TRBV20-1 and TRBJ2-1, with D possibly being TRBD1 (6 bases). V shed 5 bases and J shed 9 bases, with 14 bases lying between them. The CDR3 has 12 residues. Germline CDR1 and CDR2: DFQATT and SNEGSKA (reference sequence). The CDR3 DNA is TGCAGTGCTTCGACTACAGGGAGTGAGCAGTTCTTC. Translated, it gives CSASTTGSEQFF.

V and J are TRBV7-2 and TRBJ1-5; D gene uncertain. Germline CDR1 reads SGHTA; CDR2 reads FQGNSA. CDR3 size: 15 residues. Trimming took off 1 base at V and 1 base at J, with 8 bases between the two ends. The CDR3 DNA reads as TGTGCCAGCAGCTTAGGGGGTATGAGCAATCAGCCCCAGCATTTT. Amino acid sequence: CASSLGGMSNQPQHF.

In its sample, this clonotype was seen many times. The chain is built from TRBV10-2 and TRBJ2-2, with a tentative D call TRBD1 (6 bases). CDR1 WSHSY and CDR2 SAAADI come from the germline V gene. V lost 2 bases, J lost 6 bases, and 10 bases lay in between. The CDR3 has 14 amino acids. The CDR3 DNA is TGCGCCAGCAGTGAGACACAGGGTTCCGGGGAGCTGTTTTTT. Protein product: CASSETQGSGELFF.

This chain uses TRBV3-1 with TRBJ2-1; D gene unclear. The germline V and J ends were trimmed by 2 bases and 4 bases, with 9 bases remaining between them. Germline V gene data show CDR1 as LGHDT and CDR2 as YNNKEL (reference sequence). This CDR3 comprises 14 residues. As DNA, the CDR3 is TGTGCCAGCAGCCAATATGGCCCTTACAATGAGCAGTTCTTC. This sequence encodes CASSQYGPYNEQFF.

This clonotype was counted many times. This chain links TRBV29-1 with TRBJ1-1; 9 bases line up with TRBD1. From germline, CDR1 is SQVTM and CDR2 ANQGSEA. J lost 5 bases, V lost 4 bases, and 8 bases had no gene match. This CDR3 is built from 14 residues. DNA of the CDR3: TGCAGCGTTGTAAGACAGGGGGAATATACTGAAGCTTTCTTT. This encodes CSVVRQGEYTEAFF.

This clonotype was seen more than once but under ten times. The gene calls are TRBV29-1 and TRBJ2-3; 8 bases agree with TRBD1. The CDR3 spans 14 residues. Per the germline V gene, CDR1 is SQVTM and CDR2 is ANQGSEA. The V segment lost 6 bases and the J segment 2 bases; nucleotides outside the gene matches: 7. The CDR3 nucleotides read TGCAGCGTGGAGACAGGGGTGCCCACAGATACGCAGTATTTT. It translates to CSVETGVPTDTQYF.